The source of this T cell receptor beta chain is a study of blood T cells in healthy people across ages. Study-wide background: Template-switching capture recovered about one barcoded beta molecule per two T cells.

Next came a second PCR, run for about 6 to 12 cycles, which used a sample-barcoded 5' primer along with a J-beta primer mix. No fewer than 2.5 million CDR3-containing paired-end reads came from each sample. TCRdb redid the calling of the 5' RACE reads with MiXCR, one entry per CDR3 protein. The repertoire consists of roughly 1,500,000 distinct CDR3 sequences, with 42% occurring once and the leading ten covering 7.9%. Notes on the study in general: Unknown CMV status may confound age-related changes in expanded clones.

To note about this clonotype: Its cognate antigen is unknown.

This CDR3 has 14 residues. J is TRBJ1-1 and V is TRBV21-1. TRBV21-1 is tagged as a pseudogene. The sequence came from a woman between 18 and 30 years old in good health. The sequenced sample consisted of blood. CDR3 coding DNA: TGTGCCAGCAGCGAACAGGATCGGCTCACTGAAGCTTTCTTT. It translates to CASSEQDRLTEAFF.